A few counts support the clone carrying this TCR beta chain. This record comes from a study of T-cell reconstitution after alpha-beta-depleted transplantation in children. Preparation of the TCRbeta library was carried out with unique molecular identifiers. TCRdb recomputed calls from the PCR reads with MiXCR, one row per CDR3 protein. Of a few hundred thousand distinct CDR3 sequences listed, approximately 9.6% were seen once; the top ten hold 9.5% to 13%. This CDR3 contains 14 residues. Losses at the gene ends were 4 bases for V and 7 bases for J; bases not matched to a gene: 4. Germline values: CDR1 MGHRA, CDR2 YSYEKL.

This sample comprised PBMCs from the stem cell graft donor, obtained from the stem cell graft. The source of this sequence is a human donor who donated a stem cell graft to a child with SCID. The chain couples TRBV4-1 to TRBJ1-4; 9 bases are shared with TRBD1. The CDR3 bases are TGCGCCAGCAGCCGAGGGACAGGGACTGAAAAACTGTTTTTT. Protein product: CASSRGTGTEKLFF.